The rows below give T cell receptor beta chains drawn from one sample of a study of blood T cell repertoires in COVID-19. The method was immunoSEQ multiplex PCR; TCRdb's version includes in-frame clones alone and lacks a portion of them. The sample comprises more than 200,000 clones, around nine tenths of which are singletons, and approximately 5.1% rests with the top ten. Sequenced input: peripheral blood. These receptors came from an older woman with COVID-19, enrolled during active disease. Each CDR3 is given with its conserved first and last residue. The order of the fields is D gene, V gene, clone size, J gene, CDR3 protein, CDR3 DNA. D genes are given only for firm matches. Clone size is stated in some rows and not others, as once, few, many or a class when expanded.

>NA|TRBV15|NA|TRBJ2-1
CATSRDLGQDNEQFF
TGTGCCACCAGCAGAGATCTGGGACAAGACAATGAGCAGTTCTTC
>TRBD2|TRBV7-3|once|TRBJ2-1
CASSGGLVRYNEQFF
TGTGCCAGCAGCGGCGGACTAGTTCGTTACAATGAGCAGTTCTTC
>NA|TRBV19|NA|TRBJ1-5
CASSLSANSNQPQHF
TGTGCCAGTAGTCTCAGTGCCAATAGCAATCAGCCCCAGCATTTT
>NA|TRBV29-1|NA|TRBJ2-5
CSVQQGQETQYF
TGCAGCGTGCAACAGGGTCAAGAGACCCAGTACTTC
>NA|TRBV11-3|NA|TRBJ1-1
CASSIGQGTEAFF
TGTGCCAGCAGCATAGGGCAGGGCACTGAAGCTTTCTTT
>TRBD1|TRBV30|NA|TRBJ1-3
CAWSVGSGGLRGNTIYF
TGTGCCTGGAGTGTTGGGTCAGGGGGCTTGCGTGGAAACACCATATATTTT
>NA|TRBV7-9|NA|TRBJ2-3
CASSPGGPFPDTQYF
TGTGCCAGCAGCCCTGGCGGGCCCTTCCCAGATACGCAGTATTTT
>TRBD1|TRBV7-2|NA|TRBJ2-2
CASSLAGQGWGTGELFF
TGTGCCAGCAGCTTAGCCGGACAGGGCTGGGGCACCGGGGAGCTGTTTTTT
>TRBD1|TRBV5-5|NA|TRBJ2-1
CASSFSYQGAPYNEQFF
TGTGCCAGCAGCTTCAGCTATCAGGGGGCCCCCTACAATGAGCAGTTCTTC
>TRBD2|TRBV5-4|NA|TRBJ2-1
CASSLRTSGRAYEQFF
TGTGCCAGCAGCTTGAGGACTAGCGGGAGGGCCTATGAGCAGTTCTTC
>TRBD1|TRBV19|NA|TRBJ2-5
CASRQGNQETQYF
TGTGCCAGCCGACAGGGGAATCAAGAGACCCAGTACTTC
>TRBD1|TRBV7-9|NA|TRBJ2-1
CASAAGGYNEQFF
TGTGCCAGCGCGGCAGGGGGCTACAATGAGCAGTTCTTC
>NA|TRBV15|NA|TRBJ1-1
CATSTRDTLRTEAFF
TGTGCCACCAGCACACGGGACACCTTAAGGACTGAAGCTTTCTTT
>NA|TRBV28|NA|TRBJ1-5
CASSSQGRGNNQPQHF
TGTGCCAGCAGTTCCCAGGGGCGAGGCAACAATCAGCCCCAGCATTTT
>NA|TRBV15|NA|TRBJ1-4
CATSRELTSRTEKLFF
TGTGCCACCAGCAGAGAATTGACATCCAGAACTGAAAAACTGTTTTTT
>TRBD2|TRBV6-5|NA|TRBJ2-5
CASSYGGEGETQYF
TGTGCCAGCAGTTACGGGGGGGAGGGAGAGACCCAGTACTTC
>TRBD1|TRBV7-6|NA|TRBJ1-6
CASSHGYRGRNSPLHF
TGTGCCAGCAGCCACGGATACAGGGGGAGAAATTCACCCCTCCACTTT
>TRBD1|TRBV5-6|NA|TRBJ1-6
CASSFGWTGNNSPLHF
TGTGCCAGCAGCTTTGGCTGGACAGGGAATAATTCACCCCTCCACTTT
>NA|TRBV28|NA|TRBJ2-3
CASSLYPRLGTDTQYF
TGTGCCAGCAGTTTATACCCTAGACTGGGCACAGATACGCAGTATTTT
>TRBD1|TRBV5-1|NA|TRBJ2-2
CASSWGQGAGGELFF
TGCGCCAGCAGCTGGGGACAGGGGGCTGGCGGGGAGCTGTTTTTT
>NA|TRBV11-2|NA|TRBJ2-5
CASSAGVMGETQYF
TGTGCCAGCAGCGCAGGGGTAATGGGGGAGACCCAGTACTTC
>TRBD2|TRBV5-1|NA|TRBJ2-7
CASSPASGIVYEQYF
TGCGCCAGCAGCCCAGCTAGCGGGATCGTGTACGAGCAGTACTTC
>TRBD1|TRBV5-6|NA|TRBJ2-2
CASSRPTGGGTGELFF
TGTGCCAGCAGCCGCCCAACAGGGGGTGGAACCGGGGAGCTGTTTTTT
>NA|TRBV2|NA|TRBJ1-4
CASVERGGGKLFF
TGTGCCAGCGTCGAGCGGGGAGGGGGAAAACTGTTTTTT
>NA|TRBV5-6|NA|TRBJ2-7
CASSYTGSNRYEQYF
TGTGCCAGCAGCTACACGGGAAGCAATCGCTACGAGCAGTACTTC
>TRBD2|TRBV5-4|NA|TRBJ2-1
CASSLGGSGRDEQFF
TGTGCCAGCAGCTTGGGGGGTAGCGGGAGGGATGAGCAGTTCTTC
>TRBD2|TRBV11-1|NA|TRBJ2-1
CASSASGSYNEQFF
TGTGCCAGCAGCGCTAGCGGCTCCTACAATGAGCAGTTCTTC
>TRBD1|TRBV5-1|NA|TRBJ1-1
CASSWDRGSTEAFF
TGCGCCAGCAGCTGGGACAGGGGATCCACTGAAGCTTTCTTT
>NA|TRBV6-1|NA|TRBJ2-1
CASSDLAPNPVKQFF
TGTGCCAGCAGTGATTTAGCGCCTAACCCCGTTAAGCAGTTCTTC
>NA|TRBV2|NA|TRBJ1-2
CASRERSDYGYTF
TGTGCCAGCAGGGAACGCTCGGACTATGGCTACACCTTC
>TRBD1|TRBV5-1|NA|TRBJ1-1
CASRVTGGDTEAFF
TGCGCCAGCAGGGTGACAGGGGGGGACACTGAAGCTTTCTTT
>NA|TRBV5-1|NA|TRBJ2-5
CASSLGGLPPQETQYF
TGCGCCAGCAGCTTGGGTGGACTCCCTCCACAAGAGACCCAGTACTTC
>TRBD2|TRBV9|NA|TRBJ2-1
CASSLLAGSYNEQFF
TGTGCCAGCAGCCTCCTAGCGGGGTCCTACAATGAGCAGTTCTTC
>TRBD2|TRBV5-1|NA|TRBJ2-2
CASSLDPGTIITGELFF
TGCGCCAGCAGCTTGGACCCCGGGACTATAATCACCGGGGAGCTGTTTTTT
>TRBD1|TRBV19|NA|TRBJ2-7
CASSTRGRLLDEQYF
TGTGCCAGTAGTACCAGGGGGCGTCTTCTCGACGAGCAGTACTTC
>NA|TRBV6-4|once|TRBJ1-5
CANSLKNSNQPQHF
TGTGCCAACTCGCTCAAAAATAGCAATCAGCCCCAGCATTTT
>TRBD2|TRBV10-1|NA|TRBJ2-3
CASSPGGSADTQYF
TGCGCCAGCAGTCCGGGAGGGAGCGCAGATACGCAGTATTTT
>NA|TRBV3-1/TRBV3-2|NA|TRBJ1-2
CASSQELGGRGPHSAGYTF
TGTGCCAGCAGCCAAGAGCTCGGAGGGAGGGGACCTCACAGCGCTGGCTACACCTTC
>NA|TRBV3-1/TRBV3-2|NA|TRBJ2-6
CASSQDSSGANVLTF
TGTGCCAGCAGCCAAGACTCGTCTGGGGCCAACGTCCTGACTTTC
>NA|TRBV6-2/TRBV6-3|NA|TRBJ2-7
CASSYSNRYDREQYF
TGTGCCAGCAGTTACTCGAACCGGTATGATCGCGAGCAGTACTTC
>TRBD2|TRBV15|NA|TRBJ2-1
CATSRDREGHNEQFF
TGTGCCACCAGCAGGGACCGGGAGGGTCACAATGAGCAGTTCTTC
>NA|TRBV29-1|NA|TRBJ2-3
CSAFADSDTQYF
TGCAGCGCCTTTGCAGATTCAGATACGCAGTATTTT
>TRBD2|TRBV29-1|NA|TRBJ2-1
CSALAGGRNEQFF
TGCAGCGCACTAGCGGGAGGACGCAATGAGCAGTTCTTC
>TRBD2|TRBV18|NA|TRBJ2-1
CASSPPGLAGGDEQFF
TGTGCCAGCTCACCACCCGGACTAGCGGGAGGGGATGAGCAGTTCTTC
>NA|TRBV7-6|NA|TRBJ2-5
CASSVGGVQETQYF
TGTGCCAGCAGCGTAGGTGGAGTCCAAGAGACCCAGTACTTC
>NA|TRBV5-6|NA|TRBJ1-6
CASSVTGLTSPLHF
TGTGCCAGCAGCGTCACGGGGTTAACCTCACCCCTCCACTTT
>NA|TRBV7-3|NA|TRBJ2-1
CASSLAGLNEQFF
TGTGCCAGCAGCTTAGCGGGCCTCAATGAGCAGTTCTTC
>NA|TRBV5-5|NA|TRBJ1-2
CASSIGGPAGGYTF
TGTGCCAGCAGCATTGGAGGGCCCGCGGGAGGCTACACCTTC
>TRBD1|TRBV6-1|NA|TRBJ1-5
CASSGTGQVSNQPQHF
TGTGCCAGCAGTGGAACGGGACAGGTGAGCAATCAGCCCCAGCATTTT
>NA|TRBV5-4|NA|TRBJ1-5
CASSFSGISGRNQPQHF
TGTGCCAGCAGCTTCTCGGGAATCTCAGGCCGAAATCAGCCCCAGCATTTT
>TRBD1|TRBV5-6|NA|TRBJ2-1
CASSAGDRVYNEQFF
TGTGCCAGCAGCGCGGGGGACAGGGTCTACAATGAGCAGTTCTTC
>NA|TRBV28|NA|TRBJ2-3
CASSFGGFHTDTQYF
TGTGCCAGCAGTTTCGGGGGATTCCACACAGATACGCAGTATTTT
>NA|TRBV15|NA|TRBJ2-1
CATSRDLQPYNEQFF
TGTGCCACCAGCAGAGATTTACAGCCCTACAATGAGCAGTTCTTC
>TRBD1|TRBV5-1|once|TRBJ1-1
CASSSTGVRDTEAFF
TGCGCCAGCAGCTCTACAGGGGTGAGGGACACTGAAGCTTTCTTT
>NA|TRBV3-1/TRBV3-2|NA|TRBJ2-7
CASSRAPYEQYF
TGTGCCAGCAGCCGGGCCCCCTACGAGCAGTACTTC
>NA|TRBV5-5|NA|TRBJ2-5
CASRFAVQETQYF
TGTGCCAGCAGGTTTGCAGTCCAAGAGACCCAGTACTTC
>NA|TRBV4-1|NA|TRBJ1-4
CASSQVYSLTTNEKLFF
TGCGCCAGCAGCCAAGTGTACAGCTTGACAACTAATGAAAAACTGTTTTTT
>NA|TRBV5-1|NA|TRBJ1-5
CASSLADSYNQPQHF
TGCGCCAGCAGCTTGGCAGACAGCTACAATCAGCCCCAGCATTTT
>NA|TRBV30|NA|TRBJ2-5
CAWSRALIPQETQYF
TGTGCCTGGAGTCGAGCCCTAATACCCCAAGAGACCCAGTACTTC
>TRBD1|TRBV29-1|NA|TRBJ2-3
CSVAPPGQTPLVPVNTQYF
TGCAGCGTCGCCCCCCCGGGACAGACCCCCCTTGTGCCCGTAAATACGCAGTATTTT